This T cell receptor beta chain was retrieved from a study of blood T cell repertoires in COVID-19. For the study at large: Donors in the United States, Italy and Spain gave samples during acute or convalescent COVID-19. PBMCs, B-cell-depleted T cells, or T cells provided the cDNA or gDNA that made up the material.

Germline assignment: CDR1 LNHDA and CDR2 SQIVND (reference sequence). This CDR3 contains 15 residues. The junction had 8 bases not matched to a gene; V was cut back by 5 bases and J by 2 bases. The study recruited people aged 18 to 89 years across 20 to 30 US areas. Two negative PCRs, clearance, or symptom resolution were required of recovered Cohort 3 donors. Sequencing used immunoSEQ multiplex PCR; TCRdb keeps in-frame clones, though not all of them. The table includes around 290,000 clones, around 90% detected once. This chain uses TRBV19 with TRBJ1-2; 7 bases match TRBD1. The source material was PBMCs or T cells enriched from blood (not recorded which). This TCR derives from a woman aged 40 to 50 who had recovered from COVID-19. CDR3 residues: CASSSDRISNYGYTF. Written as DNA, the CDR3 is TGTGCCAGTAGTTCGGACAGGATAAGCAACTATGGCTACACCTTC.